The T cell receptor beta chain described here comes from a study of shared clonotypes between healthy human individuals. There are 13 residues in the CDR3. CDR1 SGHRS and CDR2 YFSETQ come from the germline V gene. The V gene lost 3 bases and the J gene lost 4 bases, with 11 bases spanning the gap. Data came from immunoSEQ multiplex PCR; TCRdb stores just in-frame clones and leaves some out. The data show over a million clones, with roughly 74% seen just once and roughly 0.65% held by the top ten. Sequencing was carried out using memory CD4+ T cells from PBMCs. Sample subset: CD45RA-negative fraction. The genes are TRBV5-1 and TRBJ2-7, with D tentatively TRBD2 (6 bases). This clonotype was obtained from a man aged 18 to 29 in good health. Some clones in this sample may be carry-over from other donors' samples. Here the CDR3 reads CASSSTSYYEQYF. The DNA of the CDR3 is TGCGCCAGCAGCTCCACTAGCTATTACGAGCAGTACTTC.